This is a list of T cell receptor beta chains from one sample in a study of cytomegalovirus exposure and HLA in healthy donors. Profiled with immunoSEQ multiplex PCR; TCRdb holds only in-frame clones, not every one. Its clone listing holds about 130,000 clones. The sequenced material came from PBMCs. These receptor sequences come from a man aged 25-45 years in good health and CMV-seronegative. The CDR3 runs from the conserved cysteine through the conserved F or W. The D gene is left open where the match is weak.

V: TRBV28
length: 15
J: TRBJ2-1
D: TRBD2
DNA: TGTGCCAGCAGTTTAATAGCGGGAGGAAACAATGAGCAGTTCTTC
CDR3: CASSLIAGGNNEQFF

V: TRBV6-1
length: 18
J: TRBJ1-5
D: TRBD1
DNA: TGTGCCAGCAGTGAATGGCGGGGGACAGGTTTGAGCAATCAGCCCCAGCATTTT
CDR3: CASSEWRGTGLSNQPQHF

V: TRBV9
length: 12
J: TRBJ1-2
D: NA
DNA: TGTGCCAGCAGCAAACCAGGTAGTGGCTACACCTTC
CDR3: CASSKPGSGYTF

V: TRBV29-1
length: 15
J: TRBJ1-2
D: NA
DNA: TGCAGCGTTGAGGGAGGTGAGGGGTTTAACTATGGCTACACCTTC
CDR3: CSVEGGEGFNYGYTF

V: TRBV28
length: 17
J: TRBJ2-1
D: TRBD2
DNA: TGTGCCAGCAGTTTTCCAGCTAGCGGGATCCAGGGGGATGAGCAGTTCTTC
CDR3: CASSFPASGIQGDEQFF

V: TRBV30
length: 13
J: TRBJ1-1
D: NA
DNA: TGTGCCTGGAGTCTTCGACAGGACACTGAAGCTTTCTTT
CDR3: CAWSLRQDTEAFF

V: TRBV19
length: 16
J: TRBJ1-4
D: NA
DNA: TGTGCCAGTACCTACGGGAGGGCCGCAACTAATGAAAAACTGTTTTTT
CDR3: CASTYGRAATNEKLFF

V: TRBV2
length: 14
J: TRBJ2-7
D: NA
DNA: TGTGCCAGCAGGAACGACAGGTATTCCTACGAGCAGTACTTC
CDR3: CASRNDRYSYEQYF

V: TRBV28
length: 16
J: TRBJ1-4
D: TRBD1
DNA: TGTGCCAGCAGTTTAAGGGGGCGCTCAGGAAATGAAAAACTGTTTTTT
CDR3: CASSLRGRSGNEKLFF

V: TRBV6-5
length: 15
J: TRBJ2-7
D: TRBD1
DNA: TGTGCCAGCAGTAACGGACAGGGGGCCTCCTACGAGCAGTACTTC
CDR3: CASSNGQGASYEQYF